This T cell receptor beta chain was obtained from a study of blood T cell repertoires in COVID-19. The wider study: COVID-19 samples, acute and convalescent, were from the United States, Italy and Spain.

Participants came from roughly 25 US areas, aged about 18 to 89 years. Under the authors' procedure: Estimation of nucleated cell counts relied on the amplification of reference gene primers. Assay used: immunoSEQ multiplex PCR; TCRdb lists only in-frame clones, some missing. The V and J calls and the clone size are those of that table, but D and trimming were determined from the DNA. This sample carries about 140,000 clones, about four fifths of them seen once, and the ten largest clones take around 1.6%. Germline V gene data show CDR1 as LNHDA and CDR2 as SQIVND (reference sequence). Trimming took off 7 bases at V and 4 bases at J, with 11 bases between the two ends. The CDR3 spans 13 residues. This clone was picked up one time.

The receptor's source is a woman aged 18-30 years who had been exposed to COVID-19. The source material was PBMCs or T cells enriched from blood (not recorded which). The V call is TRBV19, the J call TRBJ1-5; the D gene is possibly TRBD1 (6 bases). The CDR3 spells CASNGTPNQPQHF. For the CDR3, the DNA is TGTGCCAGTAACGGGACACCAAATCAGCCCCAGCATTTT.